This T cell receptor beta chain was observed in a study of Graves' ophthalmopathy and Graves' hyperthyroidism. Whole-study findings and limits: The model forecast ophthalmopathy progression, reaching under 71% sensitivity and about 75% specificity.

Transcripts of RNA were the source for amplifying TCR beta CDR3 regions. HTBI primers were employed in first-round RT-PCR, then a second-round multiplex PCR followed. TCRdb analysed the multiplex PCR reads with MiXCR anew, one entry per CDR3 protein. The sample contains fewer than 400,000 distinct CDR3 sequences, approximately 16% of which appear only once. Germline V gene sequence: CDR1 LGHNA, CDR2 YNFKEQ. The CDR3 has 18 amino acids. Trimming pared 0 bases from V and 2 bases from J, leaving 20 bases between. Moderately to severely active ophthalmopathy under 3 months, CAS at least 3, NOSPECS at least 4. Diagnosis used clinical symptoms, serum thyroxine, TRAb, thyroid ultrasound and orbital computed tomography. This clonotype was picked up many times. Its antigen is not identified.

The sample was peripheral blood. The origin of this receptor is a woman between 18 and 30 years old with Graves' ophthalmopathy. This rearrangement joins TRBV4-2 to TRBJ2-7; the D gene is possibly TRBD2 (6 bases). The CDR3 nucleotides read TGTGCCAGCAGCCAAGATGTCGGGAGTGTTGCCTTCGCCTACGAGCAGTACTTC. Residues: CASSQDVGSVAFAYEQYF.